One T cell receptor (beta chain) is described in this entry. The data are from a study of neoadjuvant anti-PD-1 for oral cavity cancer. Six replicates per PBMC sample, mostly from around 460 ng of genomic DNA. Generated by immunoSEQ multiplex PCR, the TCRdb table keeps only in-frame clones and is missing some. Of about 16,000 clones listed, about two thirds are singletons. Patients had newly diagnosed, untreated stage II-IVA oral cavity squamous cell carcinoma. Patients had HPV-negative, locally advanced oral cavity squamous cell carcinoma. V was shortened by 5 bases and J by 10 bases, with 12 bases between the two germline ends. This CDR3 comprises 12 residues. Germline CDR1 and CDR2: SNHLY and FYNNEI.

The starting material was PBMCs, obtained before nivolumab (anti-PD-1) treatment. The chain combines TRBV2 with TRBJ2-1; D remains ambiguous. The TCR comes from a person between 35 and 79 years old with oral cavity squamous cell carcinoma. The DNA of the CDR3 is TGTGCCAGCAGTAAGATGGGCGGAGAGCAGTTCTTC. It codes for CASSKMGGEQFF.